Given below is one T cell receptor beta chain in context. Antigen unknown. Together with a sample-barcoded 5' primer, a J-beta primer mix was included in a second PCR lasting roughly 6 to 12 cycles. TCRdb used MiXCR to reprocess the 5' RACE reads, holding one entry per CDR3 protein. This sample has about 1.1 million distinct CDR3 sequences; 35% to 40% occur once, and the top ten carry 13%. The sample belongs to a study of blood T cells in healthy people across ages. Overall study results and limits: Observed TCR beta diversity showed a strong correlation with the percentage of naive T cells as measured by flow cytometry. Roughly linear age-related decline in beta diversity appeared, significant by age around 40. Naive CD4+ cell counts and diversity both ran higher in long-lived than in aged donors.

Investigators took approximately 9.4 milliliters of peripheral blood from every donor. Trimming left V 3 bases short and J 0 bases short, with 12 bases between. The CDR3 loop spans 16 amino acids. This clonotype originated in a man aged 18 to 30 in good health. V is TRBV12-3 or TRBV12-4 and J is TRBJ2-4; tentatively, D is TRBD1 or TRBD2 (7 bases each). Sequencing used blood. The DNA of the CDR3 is TGTGCCAGCAGTTTCAGGGGGGGGCTAGCCAAAAACATTCAGTACTTC. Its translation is CASSFRGGLAKNIQYF.